This T cell receptor (beta chain) was documented in a study of T-cell memory formation after mild COVID-19. The CDR3 covers 11 residues. In germline, CDR1 is KGHSH, CDR2 LQKENI. The V end was cut by 3 bases, the J end by 7 bases, with 6 bases between. Points from the study as a whole: Clones which contracted sat mainly in CM and EM if CD4+, and in EMRA if CD8+. The study detected some responding clones in pre-infection memory, suggesting cross-reactive memory joined. There was a balanced CD4/CD8 profile in clones contracting day 15 to 85, and later expanders leaned CD4+.

This clonotype was seen a few times. Its antigen remains unknown. TCRdb processed the 5' RACE reads anew with MiXCR; each CDR3 protein has one entry. Of about 310,000 distinct CDR3 sequences in the sample, approximately 19% were seen once. This clonotype originated in a man younger than 30 who had mild COVID-19 (a few samples of this study predate the infection). Cell type and time point are not known. V usage is TRBV18 and J usage is TRBJ1-1; no reliable D call. Sequenced: PBMCs or a T cell subset sorted from them (not recorded which). The CDR3: CASSPADEAFF. CDR3 bases: TGTGCCAGCTCACCTGCGGATGAAGCTTTCTTT.